This T cell receptor beta chain was sequenced during a study of metastatic and nonmetastatic thyroid tumors. This clone showed up many times. CDR3 size: 17 residues. CDR1 is SNHLY and CDR2 is FYNNEI in the germline V gene. V lost 6 bases to trimming and J lost 7 bases; unmatched junction nucleotides: 9. Nobody among the patients had been given any treatment before thyroid surgery. In the authors' methods: A distant-metastasis classifier for papillary thyroid cancer was built using CDR3 differences across clinicopathological groups. From the PCR reads, TCRdb re-called clones with MiXCR. TCRdb's processing, not the authors' own work, is the source of the V and J calls. The sample holds about 23,000 clones; approximately 20% are singletons and the top ten take roughly 8%.

Sequencing used blood. This TCR was sampled from a female donor with papillary thyroid cancer or a benign thyroid nodule (not recorded which). Some clones in this sample may be carry-over from other donors' samples. This rearrangement joins TRBV2 to TRBJ2-1, with 16 bases identical to TRBD2. The CDR3 nucleotides read TGTGCCAGCAGACCGGGACTAGCGGGAGGGCCAAGGAATGAGCAGTTCTTC. It is translated as CASRPGLAGGPRNEQFF.